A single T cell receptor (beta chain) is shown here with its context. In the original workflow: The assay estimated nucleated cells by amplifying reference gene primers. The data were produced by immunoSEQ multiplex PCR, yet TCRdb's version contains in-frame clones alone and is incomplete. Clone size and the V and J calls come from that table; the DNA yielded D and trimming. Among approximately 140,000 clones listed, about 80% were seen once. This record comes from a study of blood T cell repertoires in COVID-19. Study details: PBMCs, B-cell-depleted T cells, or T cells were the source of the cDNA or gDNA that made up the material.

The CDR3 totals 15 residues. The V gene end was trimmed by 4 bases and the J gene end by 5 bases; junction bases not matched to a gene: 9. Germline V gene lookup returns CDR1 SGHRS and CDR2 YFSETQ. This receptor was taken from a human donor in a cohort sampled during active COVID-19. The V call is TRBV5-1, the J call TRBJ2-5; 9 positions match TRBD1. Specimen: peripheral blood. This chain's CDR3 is CASSRDRAQGETQYF. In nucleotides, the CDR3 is TGCGCCAGCAGCCGGGACAGGGCCCAAGGGGAGACCCAGTACTTC.